These 7 T cell receptor beta chains were sequenced from one sample in a study of blood T cell repertoires in COVID-19. Assay: immunoSEQ multiplex PCR; the TCRdb copy retains only in-frame clones and omits some. The sample has some 130,000 clones; more than 80% are singletons. Input material: PBMCs or T cells enriched from blood (not recorded which). The receptors shown here come from a man aged 50 or older who had recovered from COVID-19.

The chain recombines TRBV11-2 with TRBJ2-7, with TRBD2 as a possible D gene (6 bases). Trimming took off 1 base at V and 2 bases at J, with 15 bases between the two ends. There are 16 residues in the CDR3. Per germline, CDR1 SGHAT and CDR2 FQNNGV. DNA of the CDR3: TGTGCCAGCAGCTTAGGCAAAGGAGGGATCGCCTACGAGCAGTACTTC. Residues: CASSLGKGGIAYEQYF.

The chain uses TRBV27 and TRBJ2-7; the D gene is possibly TRBD1 (5 bases). The CDR3 is 14 amino acids. Trimming removed 6 bases at V and 7 bases at J, with 19 bases between. CDR1 is MNHEY, CDR2 SMNVEV, per germline (reference sequence). The CDR3 DNA reads TGTGCCAGCAGACTTACAGGTAGCTTGGGGGAGCAGTACTTC. Translating gives CASRLTGSLGEQYF.

The chain carries TRBV7-3 and TRBJ2-1; TRBD2 matches 14 bases. This CDR3 comprises 18 residues. From germline, CDR1 is SGHTA and CDR2 FQGTGA. The V and J ends lost 0 bases and 8 bases, in that order; junction bases with no gene match: 9. The CDR3 spells CASSLTPTTSGGADEQFF. In DNA, the CDR3 is TGTGCCAGCAGCTTAACGCCGACGACTAGCGGGGGGGCGGATGAGCAGTTCTTC.

The chain combines TRBV5-4 with TRBJ2-1; TRBD2 aligns across 8 bases. The CDR3 is 16 amino acids. The germline CDR1 and CDR2 sequences are SGHNT and YYREEE (reference sequence). Germline trimming cut 1 base from V and 4 bases from J; bases unmatched to any gene: 7. CDR3 bases: TGTGCCAGCAGCTTGAGACGGGAGGGCCTATACAATGAGCAGTTCTTC. Translation gives CASSLRREGLYNEQFF.

Comment on this clone: Mismatch with germline at one junction end may stem from a read error. The chain joins TRBV5-1 to TRBJ1-2; tentatively, D is TRBD1 (6 bases). Germline CDR1 reads SGHRS; CDR2 reads YFSETQ. The CDR3 extends over 15 amino acids. DNA for the CDR3: TGCGCCCGCAGCTTGGACGGGGGGGCTGGATATGGCTACACCTTC. Translated, it gives CARSLDGGAGYGYTF.

V is TRBV4-3 and J is TRBJ1-3; 7 positions match TRBD1. Germline V gene lookup returns CDR1 LGHNA and CDR2 YSLEER. The CDR3 spans 14 residues. The ends lost 5 bases at V and 6 bases at J; junction bases unmatched: 7. CDR3 DNA: TGCGCCAGCAGCTGGAGGACAGGAACAAACACCATATATTTT. As protein: CASSWRTGTNTIYF.

The genes are TRBV7-3 and TRBJ2-1, with 16 bases identical to TRBD2. Germline-derived CDR1 and CDR2 are SGHTA and FQGTGA. Trimming removed 5 bases from V and 9 bases from J; junction bases left unmatched: 10. The CDR3 length is 17 residues. The CDR3 sequence is CASSPGTSGRVRSEQFF. The CDR3 region has the DNA TGTGCCAGCAGCCCGGGGACTAGCGGGAGGGTGAGAAGTGAGCAGTTCTTC.